The present T cell receptor (beta chain) was sequenced within a study of blood T cell repertoires in COVID-19. Study as a whole: The United States, Italy and Spain supplied acute and convalescent COVID-19 samples.

V was clipped by 6 bases and J by 0 bases, with 18 bases between them. CDR3 size: 17 residues. Germline V gene data show CDR1 as KGHDR and CDR2 as SFDVKD. The table came from immunoSEQ multiplex PCR; TCRdb's copy has only in-frame clones and leaves some out. Of roughly 410,000 clones listed, more than 80% are singletons. This clone appeared once. The J gene is TRBJ2-3, the V gene TRBV24-1; D is possibly TRBD1 (6 bases). The sample consisted of peripheral blood. The clonotype originates from a man in his forties or fifties with acute or convalescent COVID-19. The CDR3 here is CATSPLGTGTSTDTQYF. The CDR3 DNA reads TGTGCCACCAGTCCCCTTGGAACCGGGACAAGCACAGATACGCAGTATTTT.